This T cell receptor (beta chain) is from a study of T cells in Graves' hyperthyroidism and ophthalmopathy. As for the study in general: Prior to any treatment, at the point of initial diagnosis, peripheral blood was collected. Findings and caveats of the study: Blood samples included most of the expanded thyroid clonotypes exceeding 0.001.

The germline CDR1 and CDR2 sequences are SGHTS and YDEGEE. The V gene lost 0 bases and the J gene lost 0 bases, with 16 bases spanning the gap. This CDR3 comprises 18 residues. RNA transcripts gave rise to amplified TCR beta CDR3 regions. The TCR CDR3 first-round RT-PCR relied on the HTBI primer set. Each CDR3 protein is one row after TCRdb ran MiXCR on the multiplex PCR reads. The sample has under 350,000 distinct CDR3 sequences, roughly 20% seen once. Patients counted as stable if ophthalmopathy did not develop within 18 months. Concerning this clonotype: Its antigen is unidentified.

The sequencing sample was made of blood. V is TRBV5-8 and J is TRBJ2-1; D perhaps matches TRBD2 (5 bases). The sequence was obtained from a woman aged 50 to 60 with Graves' hyperthyroidism. In nucleotides, the CDR3 is TGTGCCAGCAGCTTGGGAGGGAGCTCGGATCGCTCCTACAATGAGCAGTTCTTC. Translation gives CASSLGGSSDRSYNEQFF.